The source of this T cell receptor (beta chain) is a study of CD8+ T cells in alopecia areata. General study points: Clonality was higher in lesional than normal scalp, especially in alopecia totalis/universalis.

Reverse transcription of extracted RNA yielded cDNA, which provided the sequencing template. Method: immunoSEQ multiplex PCR; TCRdb's copy keeps in-frame clones and lacks some. Of fewer than 200,000 clones listed, 58% are singletons. Points on this clone: Its specificity is not known.

The CDR3 extends over 17 amino acids. CDR1 and CDR2 (germline): SGHDT, YYEEEE. V gave up 6 bases and J gave up 0 bases, with 19 bases separating them. Noted treatment: oral pan-JAK inhibitor, 5-10 mg twice daily. Specimens obtained from alopecia areata patients comprised lesional scalp punch biopsies and peripheral blood. The receptor was isolated from a human donor with alopecia areata. Sequences were derived from CD4+ T cells sorted from blood, sampled between weeks 55 and 65, from a patient treated with tofacitinib. This sequence joins TRBV5-6 and TRBJ1-5, with D unclear. CDR3 DNA: TGTGCCAGCACCACTAGGGTTCTTTCTCGTAGCAATCAGCCCCAGCATTTT. As protein: CASTTRVLSRSNQPQHF.